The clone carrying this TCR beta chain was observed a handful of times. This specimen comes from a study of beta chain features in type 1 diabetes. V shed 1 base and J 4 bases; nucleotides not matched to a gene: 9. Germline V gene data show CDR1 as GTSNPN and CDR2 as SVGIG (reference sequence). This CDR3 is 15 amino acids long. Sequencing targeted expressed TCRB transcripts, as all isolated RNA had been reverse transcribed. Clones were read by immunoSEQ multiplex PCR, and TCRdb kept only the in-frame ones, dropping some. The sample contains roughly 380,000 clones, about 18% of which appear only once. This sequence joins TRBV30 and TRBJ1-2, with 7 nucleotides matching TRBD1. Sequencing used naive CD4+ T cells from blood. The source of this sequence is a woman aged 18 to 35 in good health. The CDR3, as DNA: TGTGCCTGGAGTGGGGGACAGACTAGACGCTATGGCTACACCTTC. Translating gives CAWSGGQTRRYGYTF.